The 28 T cell receptor beta chains below all came from one sample that was sequenced in a study of cytomegalovirus exposure and HLA in healthy donors. Sequenced by immunoSEQ multiplex PCR; TCRdb stores in-frame clones only, minus some. Of under 150,000 clones listed, 85% to 90% are singletons. The sample comprised PBMCs. These receptors originate from a man aged 18 to 30 in good health and CMV-seronegative.

This clone was found once. The rearrangement links TRBV5-1 to TRBJ1-1; D gene ambiguous. The V and J ends lost 0 bases and 1 base respectively, with 7 bases between them. Germline V gene sequence: CDR1 SGHRS, CDR2 YFSETQ. CDR3 size: 14 residues. The CDR3 coding sequence is TGCGCCAGCAGCTTGGTCACTGCGAACACTGAAGCTTTCTTT. Translation gives CASSLVTANTEAFF.

V is TRBV28 and J is TRBJ2-1; 12 nucleotides agree with TRBD2. Germline V CDR1 and CDR2: MDHEN, SYDVKM. The CDR3 runs 14 residues. Trimming at V came to 6 bases and at J to 13 bases, leaving 10 bases not matched to a gene. The CDR3 coding sequence is TGTGCCAGCAGGGCCCGACTAGCGGGAGAGGCCCAGTTCTTC. Amino acids: CASRARLAGEAQFF.

The V call is TRBV4-3, the J call TRBJ2-7, with a possible D match to TRBD1 (6 bases). The V end was cut by 3 bases, the J end by 6 bases, with 18 bases between. Per the germline V gene, CDR1 is LGHNA and CDR2 is YSLEER. This CDR3 region has 15 residues. Written as DNA, the CDR3 is TGCGCCAGCAGCCACGACCATCGACAGGCAGGCGAGCAGTACTTC. As protein: CASSHDHRQAGEQYF.

This chain joins TRBV9 and TRBJ1-3; no reliable D call. Germline CDR1 and CDR2: SGDLS and YYNGEE. Trimming removed 4 bases at V and 0 bases at J, with 14 bases between. This CDR3 is 16 amino acids long. The CDR3 DNA sequence: TGTGCCAGCAGCCCTCCCCCGGGGTTCTCTGGAAACACCATATATTTT. It yields the protein CASSPPPGFSGNTIYF.

V is TRBV2 and J is TRBJ2-6; 7 nucleotides align to TRBD1. V lost 3 bases to trimming and J lost 0 bases; unmatched junction nucleotides: 5. Germline loops: CDR1 SNHLY, CDR2 FYNNEI. The CDR3 loop spans 17 amino acids. CDR3 nucleotide sequence: TGTGCCAGCAGTGATCAAGGGGGCGGCTCTGGGGCCAACGTCCTGACTTTC. Translation: CASSDQGGGSGANVLTF.

The rearrangement joins TRBV9 to TRBJ1-2, with a possible D match to TRBD1 (5 bases). The CDR3 is 13 amino acids. Germline CDR1 and CDR2: SGDLS and YYNGEE. V dropped 3 bases and J dropped 6 bases, with 12 bases sitting between them. The CDR3 nucleotides read TGTGCCAGCAGCGATGCAGGGTGGGATGGCTACACCTTC. Its protein product is CASSDAGWDGYTF.

The chain employs TRBV11-1 and TRBJ1-4; D is possibly TRBD1 (6 bases). Germline V gene lookup returns CDR1 SGHAT and CDR2 FQDESV (reference sequence). The CDR3 runs to 15 residues. V lost 4 bases and J 5 bases, leaving 14 bases between the germline ends. The CDR3 loop reads CASSSSGTLNEKLFF. The DNA for the CDR3 is TGTGCCAGCAGCTCCAGCGGGACACTGAATGAAAAACTGTTTTTT.

This clone was seen at least ten times. This chain uses TRBV30 with TRBJ2-2, with D unresolved. CDR1 is GTSNPN and CDR2 is SVGIG in the germline V gene (reference sequence). V lost 0 bases and J 6 bases, leaving 14 bases between the germline ends. The CDR3 has 15 residues. CDR3 residues: CAWSVLASHSGELFF. In DNA form, the CDR3 reads TGTGCCTGGAGTGTACTCGCGTCCCACTCCGGGGAGCTGTTTTTT.

This clone has just one count. V gene TRBV2 combines with J gene TRBJ2-7; TRBD1 matches at 10 bases. The CDR3 sequence is 16 residues long. V lost 3 bases, J lost 8 bases, and 13 bases stayed unmatched. CDR1 SNHLY and CDR2 FYNNEI come from the germline V gene. The CDR3 DNA reads as TGTGCCAGCAGTGAGGCCGAACCGGGACAGGGGTTTCAGCAGTACTTC. Amino acid sequence: CASSEAEPGQGFQQYF.

V and J are TRBV18 and TRBJ2-7; D perhaps matches TRBD2 (6 bases). Germline V lookup: CDR1 KGHSH, CDR2 LQKENI. The CDR3 has 18 residues. V shed 3 bases and J shed 2 bases, with 23 bases lying between them. The chain's CDR3 is CASSPRNSAGNRPYEQYF. CDR3 in DNA: TGTGCCAGCTCACCGAGGAACTCAGCGGGTAACCGACCCTACGAGCAGTACTTC.

The chain links TRBV27 to TRBJ2-1; 7 nucleotides align to TRBD2. The germline CDR1 and CDR2 sequences are MNHEY and SMNVEV (reference sequence). The junction had 1 base not matched to a gene; V was cut back by 2 bases and J by 0 bases. CDR3 length: 15 residues. The CDR3 DNA follows: TGTGCCAGCAGTTTAGGCGGGAGCTCCTACAATGAGCAGTTCTTC. Encoded protein: CASSLGGSSYNEQFF.

The chain is built from TRBV5-1 and TRBJ2-7, with D unclear. CDR1 and CDR2 (germline): SGHRS, YFSETQ. V was pared by 3 bases and J by 3 bases, with 4 bases between. CDR3 length equals 11 residues. CDR3 loop: CASSSYYEQYF. In nucleotides, the CDR3 is TGCGCCAGCAGCTCCTACTACGAGCAGTACTTC.

V usage is TRBV5-5 and J usage is TRBJ1-5; D not resolved. Trimming removed 1 base at V and 5 bases at J, with 16 bases between. Germline V gene data show CDR1 as SGHKS and CDR2 as YYEKEE (reference sequence). The CDR3 consists of 16 residues. CDR3 loop: CASSLFGDFTDQPQHF. The DNA of the CDR3 is TGTGCCAGCAGCTTGTTCGGGGATTTTACGGATCAGCCCCAGCATTTT.

This rearrangement joins TRBV15 to TRBJ2-7; 10 nucleotides match TRBD2. The CDR3 is 15 amino acids. V gave up 5 bases and J gave up 7 bases; unmatched junction bases: 11. The germline gives CDR1 LNHNV, CDR2 YYDKDF (reference sequence). CDR3 DNA sequence: TGTGCCACCAGCCTCCAGCGGGAGGGCCAGGGGGAGCAGTACTTC. It yields the protein CATSLQREGQGEQYF.

Here the CDR3 reads CASSQGGGWELHGYTF. The CDR3 DNA sequence: TGCGCCAGCAGCCAAGGCGGAGGCTGGGAACTACATGGCTACACCTTC. The V call is TRBV4-1, the J call TRBJ1-2, with unresolved D. Germline assignment: CDR1 MGHRA and CDR2 YSYEKL. CDR3 length: 16 amino acids. Trimming removed 1 base at V and 6 bases at J, with 18 bases between.

The chain couples TRBV19 to TRBJ2-1; TRBD1 matches at 7 bases. The CDR3 loop spans 14 amino acids. The germline gives CDR1 LNHDA, CDR2 SQIVND (reference sequence). Trimming removed 7 bases from V and 0 bases from J; junction bases left unmatched: 3. The CDR3, as DNA: TGTGCCAGTATGGGACAGAGCTCCTACAATGAGCAGTTCTTC. This codes for CASMGQSSYNEQFF.

The chain combines TRBV6-5 with TRBJ1-2; TRBD1 matches 7 bases. V shed 10 bases and J 4 bases; nucleotides not matched to a gene: 15. The CDR3 contains 15 residues. The V gene's germline CDR1 is MNHEY and CDR2 SVGAGI. CDR3: CATFGQAPSAYGYTF. CDR3 nucleotide sequence: TGTGCCACCTTCGGACAGGCCCCTTCGGCCTATGGCTACACCTTC.

This chain connects TRBV29-1 to TRBJ2-2, with a tentative D call TRBD2 (6 bases). This CDR3 is 14 amino acids long. Germline V gives CDR1 SQVTM, CDR2 ANQGSEA. V was shortened by 5 bases and J by 5 bases, with 15 bases between the two germline ends. The chain's CDR3 is CSVSFWGRTGELFF. CDR3 nucleotide sequence: TGCAGCGTTTCTTTCTGGGGGAGGACCGGGGAGCTGTTTTTT.

This clone has a single count. The gene calls are TRBV28 and TRBJ2-3, with 14 bases identical to TRBD2. Germline CDR1 is MDHEN and CDR2 is SYDVKM. The J segment lost 4 bases and the V segment lost 5 bases, leaving 8 bases of the junction unmatched. The CDR3 sequence is 17 residues long. CDR3 DNA sequence: TGTGCCAGCAGTATCGGACTAGCGGGGGGAACCGCAGATACGCAGTATTTT. Encoded protein: CASSIGLAGGTADTQYF.

The chain couples TRBV7-9 to TRBJ2-7, with a tentative D call TRBD1 (5 bases). V lost 1 base to trimming and J lost 1 base, with 11 bases between them. CDR1 and CDR2 (germline): SEHNR, FQNEAQ (reference sequence). The CDR3 covers 15 residues. The CDR3 sequence: CASSLVDSGSYEQYF. CDR3 nucleotide sequence: TGTGCCAGCAGCTTAGTCGACAGTGGATCCTACGAGCAGTACTTC. Complete variable domain (other parts from reference TRBV7-9 and TRBJ2-7): DTGVSQNPRHKITKRGQNVTFRCDPISEHNRLYWYRQTLGQGPEFLTYFQNEAQLEKSRLLSDRFSAERPKGSFSTLEIQRTEQGDSAMYLCASSLVDSGSYEQYFGPGTRLTVT.

The chain uses TRBV5-1 and TRBJ2-7; D might be TRBD2 (5 bases). V lost 2 bases to trimming and J lost 1 base, with 13 bases between them. The CDR3 is 15 residues long. The germline gives CDR1 SGHRS, CDR2 YFSETQ. The CDR3 here is CASSFSLGASYEQYF. The DNA for the CDR3 is TGCGCCAGCAGCTTCTCCCTGGGAGCATCCTACGAGCAGTACTTC.

The CDR3 reads CAIKKAGGADTQYF. The CDR3 nucleotides read TGTGCCATCAAAAAAGCGGGAGGTGCAGATACGCAGTATTTT. The chain uses TRBV28 and TRBJ2-3, with 9 bases identical to TRBD2. The CDR3 is made up of 14 amino acids. Losses at the gene ends were 10 bases for V and 4 bases for J; bases not matched to a gene: 9. Germline values: CDR1 MDHEN, CDR2 SYDVKM. Filled out from reference TRBV28 and TRBJ2-3, the complete variable domain reads DVKVTQSSRYLVKRTGEKVFLECVQDMDHENMFWYRQDPGLGLRLIYFSYDVKMKEKGDIPEGYSVSREKKERFSLILESASTNQTSMYLCAIKKAGGADTQYFGPGTRLTVL.

This clone was picked up one time. This sequence joins TRBV6-1 and TRBJ2-7; D possibly corresponds to TRBD2 (6 bases). The germline V and J ends were trimmed by 7 bases and 4 bases, with 17 bases remaining between them. CDR1 MNHNS and CDR2 SASEGT come from the germline V gene. The CDR3 runs to 14 residues. This chain's CDR3 is CASTPGLQTYEQYF. The CDR3 DNA sequence: TGTGCCAGCACCCCGGGACTCCAAACGTACGAGCAGTACTTC.

V usage is TRBV10-3 and J usage is TRBJ2-2, with D maybe TRBD1 (6 bases). Trimming shortened V by 4 bases and J by 0 bases, and 9 bases separated the two germline ends. CDR3 length equals 15 residues. Germline V gives CDR1 ENHRY, CDR2 SYGVKD. The CDR3 here is CAISADSANTGELFF. In nucleotides, the CDR3 is TGTGCCATCAGTGCGGACAGCGCGAACACCGGGGAGCTGTTTTTT.

The J gene is TRBJ2-5, the V gene TRBV7-9, with TRBD1 matching over 7 bases. The CDR3 runs 15 residues. V was clipped by 8 bases and J by 1 base; unmatched bases: 10. Germline CDR1 reads SEHNR; CDR2 reads FQNEAQ (reference sequence). The CDR3 coding sequence is TGTGCCAGCTCCCGCCGGGACAGAGGCCAAGAGACCCAGTACTTC. Translating it yields CASSRRDRGQETQYF.

The chain combines TRBV19 with TRBJ1-4; possibly TRBD1 for D (6 bases). This CDR3 has 15 amino acids. V was clipped by 4 bases and J by 5 bases, with 14 bases between them. Germline V gives CDR1 LNHDA, CDR2 SQIVND (reference sequence). The chain's CDR3 is CASSSRGLANEKLFF. The CDR3 coding sequence is TGTGCCAGTAGTAGCAGGGGTTTAGCGAATGAAAAACTGTTTTTT.

This chain connects TRBV30 to TRBJ2-1, with 12 bases aligning to TRBD2. The V and J ends lost 4 bases and 9 bases, in that order; junction bases with no gene match: 10. CDR1 is GTSNPN, CDR2 SVGIG, per germline (reference sequence). This CDR3 region has 15 residues. For the CDR3, the DNA is TGTGCCTGGATCGGTGGACTAGCGGGAAGGGCTGAGCAGTTCTTC. It specifies CAWIGGLAGRAEQFF.

The chain links TRBV19 to TRBJ2-3, with D possibly matching TRBD2 (6 bases). The length of the CDR3 is 15 residues. The ends were cut back, 1 base at V and 1 base at J, with 9 bases in the middle. Germline loops: CDR1 LNHDA, CDR2 SQIVND (reference sequence). As DNA, the CDR3 is TGTGCCAGTAGTATAGCTGGGGAGGGCACAGATACGCAGTATTTT. The encoded protein is CASSIAGEGTDTQYF.